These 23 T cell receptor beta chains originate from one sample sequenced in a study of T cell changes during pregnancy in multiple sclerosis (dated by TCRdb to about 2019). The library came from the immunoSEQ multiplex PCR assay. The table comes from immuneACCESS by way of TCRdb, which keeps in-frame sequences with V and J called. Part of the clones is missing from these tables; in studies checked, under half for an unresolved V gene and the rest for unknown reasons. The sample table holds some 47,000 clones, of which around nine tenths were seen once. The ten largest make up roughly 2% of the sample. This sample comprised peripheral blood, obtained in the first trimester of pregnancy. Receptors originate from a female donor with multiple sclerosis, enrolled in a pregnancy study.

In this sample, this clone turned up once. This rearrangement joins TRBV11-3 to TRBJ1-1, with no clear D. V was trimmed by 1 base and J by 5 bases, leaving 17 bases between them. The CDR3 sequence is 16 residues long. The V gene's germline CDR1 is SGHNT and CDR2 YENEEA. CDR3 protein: CASSLVEAFLTTEAFF. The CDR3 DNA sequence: TGTGCCAGCAGCTTAGTTGAAGCGTTCTTGACTACTGAAGCTTTCTTT.

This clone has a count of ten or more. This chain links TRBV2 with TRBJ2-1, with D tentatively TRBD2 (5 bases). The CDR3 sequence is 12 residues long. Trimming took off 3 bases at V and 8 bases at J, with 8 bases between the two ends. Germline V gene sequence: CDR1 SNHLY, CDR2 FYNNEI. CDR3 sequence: CASSDAADEQFF. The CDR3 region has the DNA TGTGCCAGCAGTGACGCAGCGGATGAGCAGTTCTTC.

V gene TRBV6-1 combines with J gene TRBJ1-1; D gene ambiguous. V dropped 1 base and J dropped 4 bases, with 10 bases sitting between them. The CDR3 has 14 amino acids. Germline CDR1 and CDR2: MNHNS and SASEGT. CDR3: CASSEGGSPTEAFF. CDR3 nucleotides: TGTGCCAGCAGTGAAGGAGGGAGTCCCACTGAAGCTTTCTTT.

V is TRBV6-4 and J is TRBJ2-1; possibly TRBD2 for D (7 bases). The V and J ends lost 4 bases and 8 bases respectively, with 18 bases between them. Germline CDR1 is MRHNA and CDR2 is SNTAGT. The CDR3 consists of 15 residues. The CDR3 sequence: CASSVSTWRGHEQFF. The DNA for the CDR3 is TGTGCCAGCAGTGTCTCGACCTGGCGGGGGCATGAGCAGTTCTTC.

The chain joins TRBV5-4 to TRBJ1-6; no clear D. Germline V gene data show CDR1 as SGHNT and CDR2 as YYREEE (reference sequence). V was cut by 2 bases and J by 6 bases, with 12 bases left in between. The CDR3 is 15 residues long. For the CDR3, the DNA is TGTGCCAGCAGCTTAACCAACTCCCCTAATTCACCCCTCCACTTT. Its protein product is CASSLTNSPNSPLHF.

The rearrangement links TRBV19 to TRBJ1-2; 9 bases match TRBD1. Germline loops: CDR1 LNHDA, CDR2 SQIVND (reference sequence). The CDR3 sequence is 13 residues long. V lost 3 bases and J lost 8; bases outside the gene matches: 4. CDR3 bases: TGTGCCAGTAGTATTGGGACAGGGAAAGGCTACACCTTC. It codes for CASSIGTGKGYTF.

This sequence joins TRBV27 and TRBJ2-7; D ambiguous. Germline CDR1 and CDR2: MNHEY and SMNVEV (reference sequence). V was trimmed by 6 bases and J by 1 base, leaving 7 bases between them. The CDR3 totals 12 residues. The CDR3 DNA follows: TGTGCCAGCAGGACACATTCCTACGAGCAGTACTTC. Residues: CASRTHSYEQYF.

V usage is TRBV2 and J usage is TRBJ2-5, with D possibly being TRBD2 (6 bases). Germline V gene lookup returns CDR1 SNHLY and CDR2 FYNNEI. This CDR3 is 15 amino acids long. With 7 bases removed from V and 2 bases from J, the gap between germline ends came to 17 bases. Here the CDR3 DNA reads TGTGCCAGCAAGTATGACGGGGGAATACAAGAGACCCAGTACTTC. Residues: CASKYDGGIQETQYF.

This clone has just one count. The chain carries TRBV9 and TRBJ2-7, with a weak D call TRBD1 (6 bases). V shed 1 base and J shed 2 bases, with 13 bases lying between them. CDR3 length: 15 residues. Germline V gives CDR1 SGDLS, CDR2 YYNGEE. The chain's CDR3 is CASSVRGTSAYEQYF. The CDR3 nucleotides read TGTGCCAGCAGCGTAAGGGGGACAAGTGCCTACGAGCAGTACTTC.

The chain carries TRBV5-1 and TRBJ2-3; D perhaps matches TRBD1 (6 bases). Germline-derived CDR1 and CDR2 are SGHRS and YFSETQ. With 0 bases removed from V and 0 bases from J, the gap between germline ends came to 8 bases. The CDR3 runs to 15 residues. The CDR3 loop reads CASSLGGPSTDTQYF. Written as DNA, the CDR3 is TGCGCCAGCAGCTTGGGGGGGCCTAGCACAGATACGCAGTATTTT.

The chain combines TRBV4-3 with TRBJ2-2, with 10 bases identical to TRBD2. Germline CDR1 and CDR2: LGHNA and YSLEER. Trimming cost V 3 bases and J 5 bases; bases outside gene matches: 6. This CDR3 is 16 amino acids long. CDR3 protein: CASSQPSGGGTGELFF. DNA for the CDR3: TGCGCCAGCAGCCAGCCTAGCGGGGGAGGAACCGGGGAGCTGTTTTTT.

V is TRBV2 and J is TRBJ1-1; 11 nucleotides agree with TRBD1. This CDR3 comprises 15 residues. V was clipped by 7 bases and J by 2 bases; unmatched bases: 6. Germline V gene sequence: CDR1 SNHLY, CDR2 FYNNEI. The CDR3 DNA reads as TGTGCCAGCATCATTGGGACAGGGGGAAACACTGAAGCTTTCTTT. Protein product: CASIIGTGGNTEAFF.

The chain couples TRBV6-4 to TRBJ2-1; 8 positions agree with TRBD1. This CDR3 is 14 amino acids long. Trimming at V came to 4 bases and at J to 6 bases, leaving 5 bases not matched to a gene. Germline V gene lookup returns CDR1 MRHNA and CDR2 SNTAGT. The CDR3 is CASSVLTGVNEQFF. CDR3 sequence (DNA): TGTGCCAGCAGTGTCCTGACAGGGGTCAATGAGCAGTTCTTC.

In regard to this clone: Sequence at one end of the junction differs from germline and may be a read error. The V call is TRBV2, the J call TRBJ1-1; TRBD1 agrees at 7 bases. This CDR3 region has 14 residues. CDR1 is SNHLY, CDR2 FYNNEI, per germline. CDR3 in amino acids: CASRGTRGNSEAFF. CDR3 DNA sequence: TGTGCCAGCAGGGGAACCAGGGGGAACTCTGAAGCTTTCTTT. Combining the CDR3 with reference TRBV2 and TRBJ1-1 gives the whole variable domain EPEVTQTPSHQVTQMGQEVILRCVPISNHLYFYWYRQILGQKVEFLVSFYNNEISEKSEIFDDQFSVERPDGSNFTLKIRSTKLEDSAMYFCASRGTRGNSEAFFGQGTRLTVV.

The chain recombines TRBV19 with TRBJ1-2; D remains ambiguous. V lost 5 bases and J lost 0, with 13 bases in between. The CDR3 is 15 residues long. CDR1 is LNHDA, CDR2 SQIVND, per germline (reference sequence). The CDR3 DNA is TGTGCCAGTAGTGGGCAGATTCGAGCTAACTATGGCTACACCTTC. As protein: CASSGQIRANYGYTF.

CDR3 sequence: CASSPTKRTGTYEQYF. CDR3 DNA: TGTGCCAGCAGCCCTACGAAAAGGACGGGAACCTACGAGCAGTACTTC. V is TRBV11-2 and J is TRBJ2-7; tentatively, D is TRBD2 (5 bases). Trimming took 5 bases from V and 2 from J, leaving 19 bases between them. The length of the CDR3 is 16 residues. CDR1 SGHAT and CDR2 FQNNGV come from the germline V gene. Filled out from reference TRBV11-2 and TRBJ2-7, the complete variable domain reads EAGVAQSPRYKIIEKRQSVAFWCNPISGHATLYWYQQILGQGPKLLIQFQNNGVVDDSQLPKDRFSAERLKGVDSTLKIQPAKLEDSAVYLCASSPTKRTGTYEQYFGPGTRLTVT.

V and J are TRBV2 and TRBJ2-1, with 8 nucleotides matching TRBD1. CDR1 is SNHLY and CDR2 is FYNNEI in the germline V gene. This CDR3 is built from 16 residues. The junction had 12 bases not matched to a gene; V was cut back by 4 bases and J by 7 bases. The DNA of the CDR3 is TGTGCCAGCAGTGGAGAGGTGGACAGGGCTACGAATGAGCAGTTCTTC. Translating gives CASSGEVDRATNEQFF.

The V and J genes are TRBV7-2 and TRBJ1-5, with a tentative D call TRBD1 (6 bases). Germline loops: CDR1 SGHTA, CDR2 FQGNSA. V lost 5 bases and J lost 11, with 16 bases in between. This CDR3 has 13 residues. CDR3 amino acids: CASSTPGQPSQHF. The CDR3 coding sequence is TGTGCCAGCAGCACCCCTGGACAGCCGTCCCAGCATTTT.

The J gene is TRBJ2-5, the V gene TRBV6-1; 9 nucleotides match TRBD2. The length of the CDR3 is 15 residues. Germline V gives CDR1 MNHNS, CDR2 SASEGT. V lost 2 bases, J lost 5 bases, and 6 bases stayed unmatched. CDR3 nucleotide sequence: TGTGCCAGCAGTGAAATGGCGGGGGGGCTGGAGACCCAGTACTTC. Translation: CASSEMAGGLETQYF.

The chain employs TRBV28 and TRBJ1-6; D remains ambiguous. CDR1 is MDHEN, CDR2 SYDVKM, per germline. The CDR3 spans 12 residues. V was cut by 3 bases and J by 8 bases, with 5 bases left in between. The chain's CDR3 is CASSFPYSPLHF. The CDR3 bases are TGTGCCAGCAGTTTCCCTTATTCACCCCTCCACTTT.

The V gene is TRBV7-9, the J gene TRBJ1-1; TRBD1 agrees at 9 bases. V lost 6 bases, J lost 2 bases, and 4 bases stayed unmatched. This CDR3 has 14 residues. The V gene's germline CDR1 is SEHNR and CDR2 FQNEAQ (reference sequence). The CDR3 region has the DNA TGTGCCAGCAGAAGACAGGGGGATAACACTGAAGCTTTCTTT. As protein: CASRRQGDNTEAFF. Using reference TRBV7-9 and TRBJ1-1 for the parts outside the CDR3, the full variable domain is DTGVSQNPRHKITKRGQNVTFRCDPISEHNRLYWYRQTLGQGPEFLTYFQNEAQLEKSRLLSDRFSAERPKGSFSTLEIQRTEQGDSAMYLCASRRQGDNTEAFFGQGTRLTVV.

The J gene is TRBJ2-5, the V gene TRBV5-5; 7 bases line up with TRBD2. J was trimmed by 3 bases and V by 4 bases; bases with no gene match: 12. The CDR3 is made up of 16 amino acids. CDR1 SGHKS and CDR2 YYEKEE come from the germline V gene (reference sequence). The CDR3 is CASSTPQAGFEETQYF. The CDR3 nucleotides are TGTGCCAGCAGCACGCCGCAAGCGGGGTTCGAAGAGACCCAGTACTTC. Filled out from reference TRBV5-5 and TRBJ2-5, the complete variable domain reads DAGVTQSPTHLIKTRGQQVTLRCSPISGHKSVSWYQQVLGQGPQFIFQYYEKEERGRGNFPDRFSARQFPNYSSELNVNALLLGDSALYLCASSTPQAGFEETQYFGPGTRLLVL.

The chain's CDR3 is CASSSSTSGGAGETQYF. The CDR3 DNA reads as TGCGCCAGCAGCTCGTCGACTAGCGGGGGGGCCGGGGAGACCCAGTACTTC. The V call is TRBV5-1, the J call TRBJ2-5, with 14 bases lining up with TRBD2. This CDR3 has 17 amino acids. Trimming took 3 bases from V and 5 from J; bases not matched to a gene: 9. CDR1 is SGHRS, CDR2 YFSETQ, per germline.